The next 27 T cell receptor beta chains were all read from a single sample in a study of control samples from healthy donors and cancer patients. Assay used: immunoSEQ multiplex PCR; TCRdb lists only in-frame clones, some missing. This sample has around 110,000 clones, with roughly 92% found just once. The sample taken for sequencing was blood. The receptors originated from a man aged 25-45 years in good health.

The gene calls are TRBV7-9 and TRBJ1-1; maybe TRBD1 (5 bases). This CDR3 has 15 residues. From germline, CDR1 is SEHNR and CDR2 FQNEAQ (reference sequence). Deletions cut 6 bases from V and 0 bases from J, with 14 bases between. In DNA, the CDR3 is TGTGCCAGCAGTTACGTGGGACTCCTGAACACTGAAGCTTTCTTT. This codes for CASSYVGLLNTEAFF.

This sequence joins TRBV5-1 and TRBJ2-6; 9 bases fit TRBD1. The junction had 5 bases not matched to a gene; V was cut back by 4 bases and J by 0 bases. Germline assignment: CDR1 SGHRS and CDR2 YFSETQ. The CDR3 has 17 amino acids. The chain's CDR3 is CASSVGTGISGANVLTF. CDR3 in DNA: TGCGCCAGCAGCGTTGGGACAGGGATCTCTGGGGCCAACGTCCTGACTTTC. The full variable domain, in which reference TRBV5-1 and TRBJ2-6 provide the parts outside the CDR3, is KAGVTQTPRYLIKTRGQQVTLSCSPISGHRSVSWYQQTPGQGLQFLFEYFSETQRNKGNFPGRFSGRQFSNSRSEMNVSTLELGDSALYLCASSVGTGISGANVLTFGAGSRLTVL.

This clone was recorded a few times. V gene TRBV19 combines with J gene TRBJ2-6; D uncertain. The germline V and J ends were trimmed by 5 bases and 0 bases, with 8 bases remaining between them. The CDR3 sequence is 15 residues long. The germline gives CDR1 LNHDA, CDR2 SQIVND (reference sequence). CDR3 sequence (DNA): TGTGCCAGTAGTGAACCGATCTCTGGGGCCAACGTCCTGACTTTC. Its translation: CASSEPISGANVLTF.

J is TRBJ2-5 and V is TRBV2, with D possibly matching TRBD1 (6 bases). V dropped 5 bases and J dropped 5 bases, with 21 bases sitting between them. The germline V gene encodes CDR1 SNHLY and CDR2 FYNNEI. There are 16 residues in the CDR3. The CDR3 is CASSTPNRDRWETQYF. CDR3 sequence (DNA): TGTGCCAGCAGTACTCCTAACAGGGATCGGTGGGAGACCCAGTACTTC.

The chain uses TRBV19 and TRBJ1-1; D is unresolved. Germline values: CDR1 LNHDA, CDR2 SQIVND (reference sequence). This CDR3 comprises 15 residues. The V end was cut by 4 bases, the J end by 1 base, with 13 bases between. Written as DNA, the CDR3 is TGTGCCAGTAGTAACAGCCGGACGGGGAACACTGAAGCTTTCTTT. Its protein product is CASSNSRTGNTEAFF.

The chain links TRBV24-1 to TRBJ1-2, with a possible D match to TRBD1 (6 bases). Trimming shortened V by 5 bases and J by 4 bases, and 13 bases separated the two germline ends. Germline loops: CDR1 KGHDR, CDR2 SFDVKD. The CDR3 extends over 14 amino acids. CDR3 protein: CATSVRSQGYGYTF. For the CDR3, the DNA is TGTGCCACCAGTGTCCGTTCACAGGGCTATGGCTACACCTTC.

Note on this clone: Compared with germline, one end of the junction differs, possibly owing to a read error. The V and J genes are TRBV3-1 (or the pseudogene TRBV3-2) and TRBJ1-2; D remains ambiguous. The CDR3 has 15 amino acids. Germline-derived CDR1 and CDR2 are LGHDT and YNNKEL (reference sequence). CDR3 bases: TGTGCCAGCAGCCAAGATCCGCCCTTCACCTATGGCGACACCTTC. This codes for CASSQDPPFTYGDTF.

This clone has just a few counts. J is TRBJ2-7 and V is TRBV19, with 9 positions matching TRBD1. The CDR3 spans 15 residues. Unmatched junction bases numbered 8, after V lost 6 bases and J lost 2 bases. CDR1 is LNHDA, CDR2 SQIVND, per germline (reference sequence). The CDR3: CASSVAGQGTYEQYF. Written as DNA, the CDR3 is TGTGCCAGTAGCGTGGCCGGACAGGGGACCTACGAGCAGTACTTC.

The chain has TRBV10-2 and TRBJ1-5, with TRBD1 as a possible D gene (6 bases). The CDR3 has 13 residues. V was shortened by 3 bases and J by 4 bases, with 7 bases between the two germline ends. CDR1 and CDR2 from the germline V gene are WSHSY and SAAADI. The CDR3 sequence is CASSDRGNQPQHF. CDR3 coding DNA: TGCGCCAGCAGTGACAGGGGTAATCAGCCCCAGCATTTT.

The V gene is TRBV14, the J gene TRBJ2-3; either TRBD1 or TRBD2 may supply D (6 bases each). The V gene's germline CDR1 is SGHDN and CDR2 FVKESK. V was shortened by 1 base and J by 4 bases, with 18 bases between the two germline ends. This CDR3 contains 17 residues. The CDR3 here is CASSQASGGLRADTQYF. The CDR3 coding sequence is TGTGCCAGCAGCCAAGCCTCCGGGGGCCTGAGAGCAGATACGCAGTATTTT.

J is TRBJ1-2 and V is TRBV18; 11 nucleotides match TRBD1. V was clipped by 3 bases and J by 9 bases; unmatched bases: 9. Germline V gives CDR1 KGHSH, CDR2 LQKENI. The CDR3 sequence is 15 residues long. The CDR3 is CASSPFQGQGASYTF. CDR3 bases: TGTGCCAGCTCACCCTTTCAAGGACAGGGGGCGAGCTACACCTTC.

The chain employs TRBV18 and TRBJ1-1; D is uncertain. The CDR3 has 13 amino acids. V gave up 8 bases and J gave up 1 base, with 11 bases separating them. Per the germline V gene, CDR1 is KGHSH and CDR2 is LQKENI. The CDR3: CASTVRANTEAFF. DNA of the CDR3: TGTGCCAGCACCGTCCGCGCGAACACTGAAGCTTTCTTT.

This clone was detected once. This chain links TRBV7-2 with TRBJ2-2; D remains unclear. CDR3 size: 17 residues. Looked up from germline, CDR1 is SGHTA and CDR2 is FQGNSA. Between the trimmed V and J ends, which lost 5 bases and 0 bases, there was a span of 16 bases. DNA for the CDR3: TGTGCCAGCAGCCCATCAGAACCCATCACGAACACCGGGGAGCTGTTTTTT. It codes for CASSPSEPITNTGELFF.

J is TRBJ1-2 and V is TRBV6-5, with D perhaps matching TRBD1 (5 bases). The CDR3 has 15 amino acids. Germline-derived CDR1 and CDR2 are MNHEY and SVGAGI. The V gene lost 2 bases and the J gene lost 1 base, with 11 bases spanning the gap. The CDR3 spells CASSYGQGHNYGYTF. CDR3 coding DNA: TGTGCCAGCAGTTACGGGCAGGGCCATAACTATGGCTACACCTTC.

The V and J genes are TRBV11-2 and TRBJ2-7, with D uncertain. V lost 1 base and J 4 bases, leaving 14 bases between the germline ends. There are 15 residues in the CDR3. Germline V gene data show CDR1 as SGHAT and CDR2 as FQNNGV. The CDR3 is CASSLGAIHKYEQYF. For the CDR3, the DNA is TGTGCCAGCAGCTTAGGGGCGATTCATAAGTACGAGCAGTACTTC.

The chain employs TRBV7-6 and TRBJ1-2; 9 positions agree with TRBD1. V trimming: 5 bases; J trimming: 3 bases; junction bases outside the gene matches: 13. This CDR3 has 17 residues. Germline V gene sequence: CDR1 SGHVS, CDR2 FNYEAQ. CDR3 in amino acids: CASSPRDREKLDYGYTF. The CDR3 nucleotides are TGTGCCAGCAGCCCCCGGGACAGGGAAAAACTGGACTATGGCTACACCTTC.

The rearrangement joins TRBV10-2 to TRBJ2-5; TRBD1 is a possible D gene (5 bases). CDR1 is WSHSY and CDR2 is SAAADI in the germline V gene. V gave up 6 bases and J gave up 2 bases, with 10 bases separating them. CDR3 length: 13 residues. As DNA, the CDR3 is TGCGCCAGCAGGATGACAGTTCAAGAGACCCAGTACTTC. It encodes CASRMTVQETQYF.

This chain links TRBV7-8 with TRBJ1-2; TRBD1 aligns across 8 bases. The length of the CDR3 is 14 residues. Germline values: CDR1 SGHVS, CDR2 FQNEAQ. V was pared by 5 bases and J by 7 bases, with 9 bases of the junction left unmatched. CDR3 DNA: TGTGCCAGCAGCCCAGGACAGGGCCGCTCTGGCTACACCTTC. This codes for CASSPGQGRSGYTF.

The V call is TRBV4-2, the J call TRBJ1-4, with D unresolved. The V gene lost 4 bases and the J gene lost 5 bases, with 8 bases spanning the gap. The CDR3 is made up of 13 amino acids. The germline CDR1 and CDR2 sequences are LGHNA and YNFKEQ. CDR3 protein: CASSLALNEKLFF. The CDR3 DNA reads as TGTGCCAGCAGCCTCGCCTTAAATGAAAAACTGTTTTTT.

The chain combines TRBV19 with TRBJ1-2; D ambiguous. Trimming left V 4 bases short and J 6 bases short, with 24 bases between. CDR1 is LNHDA and CDR2 is SQIVND in the germline V gene (reference sequence). The CDR3 is made up of 17 amino acids. Here the CDR3 DNA reads TGTGCCAGTAGTACATCACTTGGTGGCGGTAGTATTAATGGCTACACCTTC. Translation: CASSTSLGGGSINGYTF. Using reference TRBV19 and TRBJ1-2 for the parts outside the CDR3, the full variable domain is DGGITQSPKYLFRKEGQNVTLSCEQNLNHDAMYWYRQDPGQGLRLIYYSQIVNDFQKGDIAEGYSVSREKKESFPLTVTSAQKNPTAFYLCASSTSLGGGSINGYTFGSGTRLTVV.

The chain combines TRBV28 with TRBJ2-5, with a possible D match to TRBD2 (6 bases). The germline CDR1 and CDR2 sequences are MDHEN and SYDVKM. The CDR3 is made up of 14 amino acids. V was shortened by 0 bases and J by 5 bases, with 10 bases between the two germline ends. CDR3: CASSLWASGETQYF. DNA for the CDR3: TGTGCCAGCAGTTTATGGGCCAGCGGGGAGACCCAGTACTTC.

The rearrangement links TRBV2 to TRBJ1-3, with 8 positions matching TRBD1. Germline V gene data show CDR1 as SNHLY and CDR2 as FYNNEI. The CDR3 consists of 18 residues. The V gene end was trimmed by 6 bases and the J gene end by 1 base; junction bases not matched to a gene: 14. CDR3 sequence reads: CASSGTSKGTGSGNTIYF. For the CDR3, the DNA is TGTGCCAGCAGCGGGACGAGCAAGGGGACAGGTTCTGGAAACACCATATATTTT.

The genes are TRBV2 and TRBJ2-2; TRBD2 is a possible D gene (7 bases). CDR1 is SNHLY and CDR2 is FYNNEI in the germline V gene. Between the trimmed V and J ends, which lost 5 bases and 5 bases, there was a span of 15 bases. This CDR3 spans 15 amino acids. CDR3 nucleotides: TGTGCCAGCAGTTTTGCGGGGGCCTGGACCGGGGAGCTGTTTTTT. Residues: CASSFAGAWTGELFF. The whole variable domain, remainder taken from reference TRBV2 and TRBJ2-2, is EPEVTQTPSHQVTQMGQEVILRCVPISNHLYFYWYRQILGQKVEFLVSFYNNEISEKSEIFDDQFSVERPDGSNFTLKIRSTKLEDSAMYFCASSFAGAWTGELFFGEGSRLTVL.

The DNA for the CDR3 is TGTGCCAGCAGTTTTAGCTCGACAGTTTCTGGAAACACCATATATTTT. It yields the protein CASSFSSTVSGNTIYF. V and J are TRBV6-5 and TRBJ1-3; possible D gene TRBD1, 5 bases. The ends were cut back, 4 bases at V and 1 base at J, with 14 bases in the middle. The CDR3 extends over 16 amino acids. Germline V lookup: CDR1 MNHEY, CDR2 SVGAGI.

This clone was observed once. The chain carries TRBV25-1 and TRBJ1-2; D is perhaps TRBD1 (5 bases). There are 14 residues in the CDR3. The V gene lost 4 bases and the J gene lost 2 bases, with 11 bases spanning the gap. Germline lookup yields CDR1 MGHDK and CDR2 SYGVNS. The CDR3 region is CASSAFEGNYGYTF. In nucleotides, the CDR3 is TGTGCCAGCAGTGCCTTTGAGGGGAACTATGGCTACACCTTC.

The chain employs TRBV13 and TRBJ1-2; D possibly corresponds to TRBD1 (6 bases). The CDR3 spans 13 residues. In germline, CDR1 is PRHDT, CDR2 FYEKMQ (reference sequence). With 5 bases removed from V and 6 bases from J, the gap between germline ends came to 13 bases. CDR3 region: CASSTQGPNGYTF. CDR3 sequence (DNA): TGTGCCAGCAGCACTCAGGGGCCAAATGGCTACACCTTC.

V and J are TRBV10-1 and TRBJ1-1; D possibly corresponds to TRBD1 (5 bases). The CDR3 loop spans 13 amino acids. Germline V lookup: CDR1 WNHNN, CDR2 SYGVQD (reference sequence). Trimming removed 5 bases from V and 2 bases from J, with 9 bases in between. The CDR3 DNA reads as TGCGCCAGCAGTCGACAGCAAAACACTGAAGCTTTCTTT. Residues: CASSRQQNTEAFF.